These 26 T cell receptor beta chains originate from one sample sequenced in a study of PD-L1 blockade in urothelial cancer. Only in-frame clones appear in the TCRdb table, and some are missing; sequencing was by immunoSEQ multiplex PCR. The sample comprises some 100,000 clones, over 80% of which are singletons, and 0.8% to 1% rests with the top ten. Sequenced material: PBMCs, taken around atezolizumab (anti-PD-L1) treatment. Receptor source: an elderly woman with urothelial cancer.

The gene calls are TRBV7-2 and TRBJ1-2, with a tentative D call TRBD1 (5 bases). Trimming shortened V by 5 bases and J by 4 bases, and 11 bases separated the two germline ends. The length of the CDR3 is 13 residues. Per germline, CDR1 SGHTA and CDR2 FQGNSA. CDR3 protein: CASSRETAYGYTF. The CDR3 DNA is TGTGCCAGCAGCCGCGAGACAGCCTATGGCTACACCTTC.

This chain uses TRBV27 with TRBJ1-3; TRBD1 aligns across 7 bases. Germline V gene lookup returns CDR1 MNHEY and CDR2 SMNVEV (reference sequence). V lost 6 bases to trimming and J lost 3 bases; unmatched junction nucleotides: 2. The CDR3 contains 13 residues. The CDR3 is CASRQGHGNTIYF. The CDR3 DNA sequence: TGTGCCAGCAGACAGGGGCATGGAAACACCATATATTTT.

The rearrangement links TRBV14 to TRBJ1-2; 7 bases align to TRBD1. Germline V CDR1 and CDR2: SGHDN, FVKESK. Trimming at V came to 3 bases and at J to 5 bases, leaving 3 bases not matched to a gene. This CDR3 is built from 13 residues. CDR3 nucleotide sequence: TGTGCCAGCAGCCAGACAGGGACATATGGCTACACCTTC. This translates into CASSQTGTYGYTF.

The V call is TRBV2, the J call TRBJ1-3; D possibly corresponds to TRBD1 (6 bases). The CDR3 consists of 14 residues. V lost 5 bases and J 2 bases, leaving 10 bases between the germline ends. Germline V gene data show CDR1 as SNHLY and CDR2 as FYNNEI. The CDR3 DNA reads TGTGCCAGCAGTAGAACAGGGACTGGAAACACCATATATTTT. Its translation is CASSRTGTGNTIYF.

This clone was observed once. The genes are TRBV5-8 and TRBJ2-7, with D possibly being TRBD1 (6 bases). The germline V and J ends were trimmed by 4 bases and 4 bases, with 9 bases remaining between them. Germline V lookup: CDR1 SGHTS, CDR2 YDEGEE. The CDR3 length is 12 residues. CDR3 nucleotides: TGTGCCAGCAGCCGGGACATGTACGAGCAGTACTTC. Translation: CASSRDMYEQYF.

V usage is TRBV15 and J usage is TRBJ1-5; TRBD1 matches at 9 bases. The CDR3 has 16 amino acids. J was trimmed by 6 bases and V by 3 bases; bases with no gene match: 9. The germline V gene has CDR1 LNHNV and CDR2 YYDKDF (reference sequence). The DNA for the CDR3 is TGTGCCACCAGCAGGCCTTGGACAGGGGACGGTCAGCCCCAGCATTTT. Its translation is CATSRPWTGDGQPQHF. The whole variable domain, remainder taken from reference TRBV15 and TRBJ1-5, is DAMVIQNPRYQVTQFGKPVTLSCSQTLNHNVMYWYQQKSSQAPKLLFHYYDKDFNNEADTPDNFQSRRPNTSFCFLDIRSPGLGDTAMYLCATSRPWTGDGQPQHFGDGTRLSIL.

The gene calls are TRBV28 and TRBJ2-7; 7 positions agree with TRBD1. Trimming removed 5 bases from V and 1 base from J; junction bases left unmatched: 5. This CDR3 comprises 14 residues. Germline loops: CDR1 MDHEN, CDR2 SYDVKM. CDR3 region: CASSPTGWSYEQYF. For the CDR3, the DNA is TGTGCCAGCAGTCCGACAGGGTGGTCCTACGAGCAGTACTTC.

J is TRBJ2-1 and V is TRBV5-1, with 7 bases aligning to TRBD2. Germline lookup yields CDR1 SGHRS and CDR2 YFSETQ. This CDR3 region has 15 residues. With V trimmed by 3 bases and J by 7 bases, 10 bases remained unmatched. This CDR3 reads CASSSTLGEGNEQFF. CDR3 sequence (DNA): TGCGCCAGCAGCTCTACCTTAGGGGAGGGTAATGAGCAGTTCTTC.

The sample holds one count of this clone. This chain connects TRBV30 to TRBJ2-3; 10 nucleotides line up with TRBD1. The germline CDR1 and CDR2 sequences are GTSNPN and SVGIG (reference sequence). V was pared by 4 bases and J by 9 bases, with 7 bases of the junction left unmatched. The CDR3 sequence is 13 residues long. The CDR3: CAWTRDRGGTQYF. The CDR3 bases are TGTGCCTGGACCAGGGACAGGGGTGGGACGCAGTATTTT.

This clone occurred many times. The chain couples TRBV2 to TRBJ1-2; 9 nucleotides align to TRBD1. CDR3 length: 15 residues. Germline V gene data show CDR1 as SNHLY and CDR2 as FYNNEI. V dropped 4 bases and J dropped 7; count of bases not matched to a gene: 10. The CDR3 here is CASSATGTGRGGYTF. In DNA, the CDR3 is TGTGCCAGCAGTGCGACCGGGACAGGGCGGGGTGGCTACACCTTC.

V and J are TRBV7-2 and TRBJ1-5, with D perhaps matching TRBD1 (5 bases). Germline V gives CDR1 SGHTA, CDR2 FQGNSA. CDR3 length: 15 amino acids. Trimming left V 5 bases short and J 6 bases short, with 17 bases between. The CDR3 reads CASSPIRAVAQPQHF. The CDR3 DNA sequence: TGTGCCAGCAGCCCGATCAGGGCTGTGGCTCAGCCCCAGCATTTT. The variable domain in full, completed from reference TRBV7-2 and TRBJ1-5, reads GAGVSQSPSNKVTEKGKDVELRCDPISGHTALYWYRQSLGQGLEFLIYFQGNSAPDKSGLPSDRFSAERTGGSVSTLTIQRTQQEDSAVYLCASSPIRAVAQPQHFGDGTRLSIL.

The rearrangement uses TRBV15 and TRBJ1-1, with D hard to call. The CDR3 is 15 residues long. The V end was cut by 3 bases, the J end by 1 base, with 12 bases between. Per the germline V gene, CDR1 is LNHNV and CDR2 is YYDKDF (reference sequence). The CDR3 region is CATSRRERPNTEAFF. Here the CDR3 DNA reads TGTGCCACCAGCAGGAGAGAGAGGCCGAACACTGAAGCTTTCTTT.

The chain recombines TRBV6-1 with TRBJ2-5; weak D call: TRBD1 (5 bases). Trimming took off 3 bases at V and 5 bases at J, with 10 bases between the two ends. The CDR3 covers 13 residues. CDR1 is MNHNS and CDR2 is SASEGT in the germline V gene. The CDR3 sequence: CASSDRAGETQYF. CDR3 sequence (DNA): TGTGCCAGCAGTGACAGGGCAGGCGAGACCCAGTACTTC.

The CDR3 sequence is CSGTGGTGELFF. CDR3 in DNA: TGCAGCGGGACAGGGGGCACCGGGGAGCTGTTTTTT. V is TRBV29-1 and J is TRBJ2-2; 10 nucleotides match TRBD1. With V trimmed by 7 bases and J by 4 bases, 0 bases remained unmatched. There are 12 residues in the CDR3. Germline V gene data show CDR1 as SQVTM and CDR2 as ANQGSEA.

This rearrangement joins TRBV6-5 to TRBJ1-1; maybe TRBD1 (6 bases). V dropped 6 bases and J dropped 5 bases, with 10 bases sitting between them. Germline CDR1 MNHEY, CDR2 SVGAGI. The CDR3 loop spans 12 amino acids. Written as DNA, the CDR3 is TGTGCCAGCAGGACGGGACAAACTGAAGCTTTCTTT. Its protein product is CASRTGQTEAFF.

This clone was counted once. This chain links TRBV7-3 with TRBJ2-7, with 12 bases that match TRBD2. The CDR3 spans 16 residues. V lost 2 bases to trimming and J lost 2 bases; unmatched junction nucleotides: 4. Per the germline V gene, CDR1 is SGHTA and CDR2 is FQGTGA. CDR3 nucleotides: TGTGCCAGCAGCTTATCTAGCGGGAGGGTCCCCTACGAGCAGTACTTC. It translates to CASSLSSGRVPYEQYF.

J is TRBJ2-1 and V is TRBV4-2, with D perhaps matching TRBD2 (7 bases). V lost 0 bases and J 8 bases, leaving 14 bases between the germline ends. Germline V lookup: CDR1 LGHNA, CDR2 YNFKEQ. This CDR3 has 15 amino acids. CDR3 bases: TGTGCCAGCAGCCAAGATCTAAGGGGGGGCGATGAGCAGTTCTTC. Protein: CASSQDLRGGDEQFF.

This sequence joins TRBV7-3 and TRBJ2-2, with D perhaps TRBD2 (6 bases). The CDR3 has 15 amino acids. Trimming shortened V by 2 bases and J by 7 bases, and 14 bases separated the two germline ends. Looked up from germline, CDR1 is SGHTA and CDR2 is FQGTGA. The CDR3 protein is CASSLWGERSGELFF. CDR3 in DNA: TGTGCCAGCAGCTTATGGGGGGAGCGGAGCGGGGAGCTGTTTTTT.

The chain recombines TRBV7-6 with TRBJ2-7, with D tentatively TRBD2 (6 bases). Germline V gene data show CDR1 as SGHVS and CDR2 as FNYEAQ. Trimming pared 2 bases from V and 2 bases from J, leaving 22 bases between. The CDR3 consists of 18 residues. The CDR3 loop is CASSLQAGLGEGAYEQYF. As DNA, the CDR3 is TGTGCCAGCAGCTTACAGGCGGGGCTGGGGGAAGGGGCCTACGAGCAGTACTTC.

The rearrangement links TRBV2 to TRBJ2-5; 9 nucleotides line up with TRBD2. V shed 4 bases and J 3 bases; nucleotides not matched to a gene: 6. The CDR3 spans 15 residues. The germline V gene has CDR1 SNHLY and CDR2 FYNNEI. The CDR3 loop is CASSVSLAGEETQYF. The CDR3 bases are TGTGCCAGCAGTGTGTCTTTAGCGGGAGAAGAGACCCAGTACTTC.

V is TRBV2 and J is TRBJ1-1; unclear D gene. Germline loops: CDR1 SNHLY, CDR2 FYNNEI. V gave up 1 base and J gave up 1 base, with 10 bases separating them. The CDR3 is 15 residues long. In DNA form, the CDR3 reads TGTGCCAGCAGTGAAGGTGGTCAGTCGAACACTGAAGCTTTCTTT. Translation: CASSEGGQSNTEAFF.

The chain has TRBV5-4 and TRBJ2-3; 8 bases fit TRBD2. Germline-derived CDR1 and CDR2 are SGHNT and YYREEE (reference sequence). V lost 0 bases and J lost 4; bases outside the gene matches: 1. The length of the CDR3 is 14 residues. Written as DNA, the CDR3 is TGTGCCAGCAGCTTGGCGGGGGGGCCAGATACGCAGTATTTT. It codes for CASSLAGGPDTQYF. The full variable domain, its missing parts supplied by reference TRBV5-4 and TRBJ2-3, is ETGVTQSPTHLIKTRGQQVTLRCSSQSGHNTVSWYQQALGQGPQFIFQYYREEENGRGNFPPRFSGLQFPNYSSELNVNALELDDSALYLCASSLAGGPDTQYFGPGTRLTVL.

The chain has TRBV5-1 and TRBJ2-3; possible D gene TRBD2, 5 bases. V lost 4 bases and J lost 0, with 9 bases in between. Germline V lookup: CDR1 SGHRS, CDR2 YFSETQ. This CDR3 spans 14 amino acids. CDR3 sequence: CASSPLGSTDTQYF. CDR3 coding DNA: TGCGCCAGCAGCCCACTAGGTAGCACAGATACGCAGTATTTT.

The genes are TRBV25-1 and TRBJ2-5; D unclear. The V gene lost 0 bases and the J gene lost 5 bases, with 4 bases spanning the gap. The CDR3 runs to 12 residues. Per the germline V gene, CDR1 is MGHDK and CDR2 is SYGVNS. The CDR3 DNA sequence: TGTGCCAGCAGTGAATATCGGGAGACCCAGTACTTC. It translates to CASSEYRETQYF. Drawing the rest from reference TRBV25-1 and TRBJ2-5, the complete variable domain is EADIYQTPRYLVIGTGKKITLECSQTMGHDKMYWYQQDPGMELHLIHYSYGVNSTEKGDLSSESTVSRIRTEHFPLTLESARPSHTSQYLCASSEYRETQYFGPGTRLLVL.

The chain uses TRBV10-2 and TRBJ2-1; 8 nucleotides line up with TRBD2. J lost 2 bases, V lost 2 bases, and 2 bases had no gene match. The CDR3 sequence is 15 residues long. CDR1 WSHSY and CDR2 SAAADI come from the germline V gene. CDR3 coding DNA: TGCGCCAGCAGTGAGCAACTAGCGGCCTACAATGAGCAGTTCTTC. Amino acids: CASSEQLAAYNEQFF.

The chain links TRBV2 to TRBJ1-1; possible D gene TRBD1, 5 bases. Trimming removed 6 bases at V and 1 base at J, with 12 bases between. CDR3 length: 14 amino acids. Per the germline V gene, CDR1 is SNHLY and CDR2 is FYNNEI. The CDR3 region is CASRRQPSNTEAFF. The DNA for the CDR3 is TGTGCCAGCAGGCGACAGCCATCGAACACTGAAGCTTTCTTT. The variable domain in full, with the rest retrieved from reference TRBV2 and TRBJ1-1, is EPEVTQTPSHQVTQMGQEVILRCVPISNHLYFYWYRQILGQKVEFLVSFYNNEISEKSEIFDDQFSVERPDGSNFTLKIRSTKLEDSAMYFCASRRQPSNTEAFFGQGTRLTVV.